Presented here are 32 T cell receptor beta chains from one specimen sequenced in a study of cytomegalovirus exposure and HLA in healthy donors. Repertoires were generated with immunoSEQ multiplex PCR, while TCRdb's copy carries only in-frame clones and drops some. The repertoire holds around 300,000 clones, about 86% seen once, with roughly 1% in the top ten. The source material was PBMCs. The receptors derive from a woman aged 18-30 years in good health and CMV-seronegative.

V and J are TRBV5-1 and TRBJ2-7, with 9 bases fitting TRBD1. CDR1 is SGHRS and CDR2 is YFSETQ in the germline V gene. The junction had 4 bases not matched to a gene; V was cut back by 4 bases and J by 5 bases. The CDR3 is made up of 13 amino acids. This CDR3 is CASSPGQGNEQYF. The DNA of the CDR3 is TGCGCCAGCAGCCCGGGACAGGGTAACGAGCAGTACTTC. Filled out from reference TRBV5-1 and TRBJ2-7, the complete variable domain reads KAGVTQTPRYLIKTRGQQVTLSCSPISGHRSVSWYQQTPGQGLQFLFEYFSETQRNKGNFPGRFSGRQFSNSRSEMNVSTLELGDSALYLCASSPGQGNEQYFGPGTRLTVT.

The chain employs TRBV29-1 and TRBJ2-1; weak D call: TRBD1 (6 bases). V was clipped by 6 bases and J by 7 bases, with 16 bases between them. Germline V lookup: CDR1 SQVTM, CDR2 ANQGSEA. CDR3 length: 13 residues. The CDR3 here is CSVTPYRENEQFF. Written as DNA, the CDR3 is TGCAGCGTGACTCCTTACAGGGAGAATGAGCAGTTCTTC.

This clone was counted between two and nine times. The CDR3 DNA reads TGTGCCAGCAGCCACCGACAGTCGTACTATGGCTACACCTTC. Encoded protein: CASSHRQSYYGYTF. V usage is TRBV14 and J usage is TRBJ1-2; possibly TRBD1 for D (5 bases). The CDR3 extends over 14 amino acids. The germline gives CDR1 SGHDN, CDR2 FVKESK. V lost 3 bases and J lost 3, with 11 bases in between.

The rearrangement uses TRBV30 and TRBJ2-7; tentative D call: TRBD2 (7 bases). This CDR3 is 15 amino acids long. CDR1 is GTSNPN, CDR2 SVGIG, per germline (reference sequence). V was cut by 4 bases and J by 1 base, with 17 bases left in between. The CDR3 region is CAWIEGGRGSYEQYF. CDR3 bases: TGTGCCTGGATAGAGGGGGGGAGGGGATCCTACGAGCAGTACTTC. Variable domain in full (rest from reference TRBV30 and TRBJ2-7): SQTIHQWPATLVQPVGSPLSLECTVEGTSNPNLYWYRQAAGRGLQLLFYSVGIGQISSEVPQNLSASRPQDRQFILSSKKLLLSDSGFYLCAWIEGGRGSYEQYFGPGTRLTVT.

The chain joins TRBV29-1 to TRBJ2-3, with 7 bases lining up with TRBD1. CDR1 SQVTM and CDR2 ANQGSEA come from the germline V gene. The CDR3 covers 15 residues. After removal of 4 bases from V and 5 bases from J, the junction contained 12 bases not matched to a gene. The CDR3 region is CSVGIQGSVEDTQYF. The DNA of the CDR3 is TGCAGCGTTGGGATACAGGGGTCTGTGGAAGATACGCAGTATTTT.

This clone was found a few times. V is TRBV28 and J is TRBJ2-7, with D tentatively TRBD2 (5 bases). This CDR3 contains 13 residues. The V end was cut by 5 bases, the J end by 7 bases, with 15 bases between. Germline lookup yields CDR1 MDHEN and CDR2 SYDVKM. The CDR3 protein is CASSPGFLREQYF. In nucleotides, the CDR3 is TGTGCCAGCAGTCCGGGATTCCTACGAGAGCAGTACTTC.

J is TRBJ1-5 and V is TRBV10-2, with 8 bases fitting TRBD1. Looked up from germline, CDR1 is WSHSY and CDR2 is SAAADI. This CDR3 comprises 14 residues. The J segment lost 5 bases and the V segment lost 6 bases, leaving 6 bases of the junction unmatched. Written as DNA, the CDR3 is TGCGCCAGCAGCGACGTGACAGGGGATCAGCCCCAGCATTTT. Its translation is CASSDVTGDQPQHF.

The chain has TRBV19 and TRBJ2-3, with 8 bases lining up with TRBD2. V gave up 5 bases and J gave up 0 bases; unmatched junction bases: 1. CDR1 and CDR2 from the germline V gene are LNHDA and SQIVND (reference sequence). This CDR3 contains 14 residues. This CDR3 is CASSASGSTDTQYF. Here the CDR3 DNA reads TGTGCCAGTAGTGCTAGCGGGAGCACAGATACGCAGTATTTT.

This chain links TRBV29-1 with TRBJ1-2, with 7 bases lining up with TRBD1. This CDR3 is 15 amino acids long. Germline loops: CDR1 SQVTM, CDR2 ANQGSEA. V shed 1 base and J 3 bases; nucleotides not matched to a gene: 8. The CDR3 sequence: CSVEAGQSFYYGYTF. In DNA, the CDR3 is TGCAGCGTTGAAGCGGGACAGTCCTTCTACTATGGCTACACCTTC.

The CDR3 loop is CASGPILSYNEQFF. The CDR3 coding sequence is TGTGCCAGTGGCCCCATCCTCTCCTACAATGAGCAGTTCTTC. The rearrangement uses TRBV2 and TRBJ2-1; no clear D. The CDR3 is 14 residues long. CDR1 is SNHLY and CDR2 is FYNNEI in the germline V gene. Trimming took off 9 bases at V and 0 bases at J, with 12 bases between the two ends.

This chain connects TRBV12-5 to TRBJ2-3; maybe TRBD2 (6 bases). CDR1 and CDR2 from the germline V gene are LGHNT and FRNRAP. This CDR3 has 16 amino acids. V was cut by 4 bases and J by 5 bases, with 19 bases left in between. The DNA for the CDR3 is TGTGCTAGTGGTTGGGGAGGCAGGGTGATCGTAGATACGCAGTATTTT. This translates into CASGWGGRVIVDTQYF. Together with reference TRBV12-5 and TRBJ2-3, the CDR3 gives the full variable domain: DARVTQTPRHKVTEMGQEVTMRCQPILGHNTVFWYRQTMMQGLELLAYFRNRAPLDDSGMPKDRFSAEMPDATLATLKIQPSEPRDSAVYFCASGWGGRVIVDTQYFGPGTRLTVL.

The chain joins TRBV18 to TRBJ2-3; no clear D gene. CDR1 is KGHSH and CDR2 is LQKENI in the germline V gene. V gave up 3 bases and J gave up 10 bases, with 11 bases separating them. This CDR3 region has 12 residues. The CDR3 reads CASSPTLFAQYF. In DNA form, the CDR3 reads TGTGCCAGCTCACCTACTTTGTTTGCGCAGTATTTT.

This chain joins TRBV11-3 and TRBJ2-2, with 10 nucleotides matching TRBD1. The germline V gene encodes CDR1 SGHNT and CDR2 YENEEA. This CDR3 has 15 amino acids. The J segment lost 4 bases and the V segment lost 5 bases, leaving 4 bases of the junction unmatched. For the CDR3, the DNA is TGTGCCAGCAGCCCGGACAGGGGGAGCACCGGGGAGCTGTTTTTT. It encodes CASSPDRGSTGELFF.

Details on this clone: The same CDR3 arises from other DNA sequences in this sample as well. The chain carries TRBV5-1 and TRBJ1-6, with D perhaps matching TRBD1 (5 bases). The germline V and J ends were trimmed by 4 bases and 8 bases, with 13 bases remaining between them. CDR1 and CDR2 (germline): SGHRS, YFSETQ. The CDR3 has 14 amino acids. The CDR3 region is CASSPGQKDSPLHF. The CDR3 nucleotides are TGCGCCAGCAGCCCCGGACAAAAGGATTCACCCCTCCACTTT.

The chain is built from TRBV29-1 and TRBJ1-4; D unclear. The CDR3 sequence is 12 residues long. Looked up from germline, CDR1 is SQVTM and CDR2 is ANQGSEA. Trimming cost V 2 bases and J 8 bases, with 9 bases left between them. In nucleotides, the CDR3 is TGCAGCGTTGAAATAACCGGGGAAAAACTGTTTTTT. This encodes CSVEITGEKLFF.

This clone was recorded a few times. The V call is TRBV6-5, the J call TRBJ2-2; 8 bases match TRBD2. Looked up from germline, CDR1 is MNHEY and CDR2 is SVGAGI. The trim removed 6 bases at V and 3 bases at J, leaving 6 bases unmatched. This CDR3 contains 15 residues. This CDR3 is CASSPPGGDTGELFF. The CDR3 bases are TGTGCCAGCAGCCCGCCCGGGGGGGACACCGGGGAGCTGTTTTTT.

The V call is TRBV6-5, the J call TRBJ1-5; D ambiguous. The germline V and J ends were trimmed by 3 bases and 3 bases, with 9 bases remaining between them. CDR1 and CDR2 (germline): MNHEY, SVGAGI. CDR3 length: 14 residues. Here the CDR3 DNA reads TGTGCCAGCAGTTATTACCCCTACAATCAGCCCCAGCATTTT. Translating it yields CASSYYPYNQPQHF.

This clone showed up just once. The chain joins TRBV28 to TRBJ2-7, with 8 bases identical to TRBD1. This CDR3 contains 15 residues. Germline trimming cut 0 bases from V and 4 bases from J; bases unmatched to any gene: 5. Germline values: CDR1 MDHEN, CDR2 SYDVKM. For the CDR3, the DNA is TGTGCCAGCAGTTTATGGCAGGGGGCTAGGTACGAGCAGTACTTC. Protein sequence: CASSLWQGARYEQYF.

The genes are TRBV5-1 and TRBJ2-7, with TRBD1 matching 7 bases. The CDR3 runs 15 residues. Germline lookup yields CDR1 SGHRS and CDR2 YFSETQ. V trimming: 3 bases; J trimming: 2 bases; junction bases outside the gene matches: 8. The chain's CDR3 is CASSSNTGATYEQYF. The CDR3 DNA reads TGCGCCAGCAGCTCCAACACAGGGGCCACCTACGAGCAGTACTTC.

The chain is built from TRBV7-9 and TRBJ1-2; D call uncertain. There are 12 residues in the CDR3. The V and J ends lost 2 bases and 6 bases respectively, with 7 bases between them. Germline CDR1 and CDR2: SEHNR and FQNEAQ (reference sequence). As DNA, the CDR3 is TGTGCCAGCAGCTTAAGAGCCAATGGCTACACCTTC. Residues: CASSLRANGYTF.

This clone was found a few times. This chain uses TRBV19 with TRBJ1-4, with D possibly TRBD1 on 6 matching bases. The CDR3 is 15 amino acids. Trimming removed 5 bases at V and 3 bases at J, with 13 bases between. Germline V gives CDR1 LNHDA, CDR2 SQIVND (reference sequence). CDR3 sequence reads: CASSLLGGPNEKLFF. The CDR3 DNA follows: TGTGCCAGTAGTCTCCTCGGGGGGCCTAATGAAAAACTGTTTTTT.

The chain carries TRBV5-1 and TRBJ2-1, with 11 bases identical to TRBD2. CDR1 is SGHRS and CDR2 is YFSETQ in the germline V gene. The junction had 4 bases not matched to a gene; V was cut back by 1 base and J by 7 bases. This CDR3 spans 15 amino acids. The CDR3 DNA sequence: TGCGCCAGCAGCTTGTTAGCGGGAGGGATAAATGAGCAGTTCTTC. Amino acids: CASSLLAGGINEQFF.

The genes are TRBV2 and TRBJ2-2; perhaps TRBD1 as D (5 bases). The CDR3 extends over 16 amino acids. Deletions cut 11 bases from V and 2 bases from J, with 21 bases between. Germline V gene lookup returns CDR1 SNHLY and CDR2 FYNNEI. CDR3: CAYSSTRTPNTGELFF. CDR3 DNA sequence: TGTGCCTACAGCAGTACCCGGACACCAAACACCGGGGAGCTGTTTTTT.

CDR3 nucleotide sequence: TGTGCCAGCAGTGACTCTGCAGGGGGCACCGGGGAGCTGTTTTTT. Its protein is CASSDSAGGTGELFF. V usage is TRBV6-4 and J usage is TRBJ2-2; 7 bases line up with TRBD1. Unmatched junction bases numbered 2, after V lost 0 bases and J lost 4 bases. Germline V gives CDR1 MRHNA, CDR2 SNTAGT. This CDR3 is 15 amino acids long.

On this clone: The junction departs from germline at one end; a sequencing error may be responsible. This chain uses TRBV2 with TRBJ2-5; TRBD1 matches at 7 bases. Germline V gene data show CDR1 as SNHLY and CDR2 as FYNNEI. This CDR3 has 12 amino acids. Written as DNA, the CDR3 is TGCTCAGGGGGAAAGACCCAAGAGACCCAGTACTTC. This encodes CSGGKTQETQYF.

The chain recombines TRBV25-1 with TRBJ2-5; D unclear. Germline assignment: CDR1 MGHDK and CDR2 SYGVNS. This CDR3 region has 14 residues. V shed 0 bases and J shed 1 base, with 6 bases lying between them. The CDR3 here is CASSEYGSQETQYF. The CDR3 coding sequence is TGTGCCAGCAGTGAATATGGCAGCCAAGAGACCCAGTACTTC.

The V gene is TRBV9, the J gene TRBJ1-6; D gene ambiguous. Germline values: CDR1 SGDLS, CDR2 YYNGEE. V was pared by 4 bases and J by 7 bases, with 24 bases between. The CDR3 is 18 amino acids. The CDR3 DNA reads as TGTGCCAGCAGCCTTCTCGGAGGGCCGGAGACGAGGAATTCACCCCTCCACTTT. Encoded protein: CASSLLGGPETRNSPLHF.

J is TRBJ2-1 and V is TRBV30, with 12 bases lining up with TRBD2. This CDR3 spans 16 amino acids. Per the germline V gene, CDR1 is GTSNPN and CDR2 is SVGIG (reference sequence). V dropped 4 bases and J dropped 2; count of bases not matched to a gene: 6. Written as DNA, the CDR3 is TGTGCCTGGACGACTAGCGGGGGAGTGACCTACAATGAGCAGTTCTTC. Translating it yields CAWTTSGGVTYNEQFF.

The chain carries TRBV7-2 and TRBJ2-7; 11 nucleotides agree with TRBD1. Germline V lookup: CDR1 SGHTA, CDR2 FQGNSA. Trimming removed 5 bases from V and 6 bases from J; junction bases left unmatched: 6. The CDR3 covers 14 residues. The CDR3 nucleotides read TGTGCCAGCAGCCTAGGACAGGGGGCGAGCGAGCAGTACTTC. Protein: CASSLGQGASEQYF. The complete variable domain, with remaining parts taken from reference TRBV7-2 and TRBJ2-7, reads GAGVSQSPSNKVTEKGKDVELRCDPISGHTALYWYRQSLGQGLEFLIYFQGNSAPDKSGLPSDRFSAERTGGSVSTLTIQRTQQEDSAVYLCASSLGQGASEQYFGPGTRLTVT.

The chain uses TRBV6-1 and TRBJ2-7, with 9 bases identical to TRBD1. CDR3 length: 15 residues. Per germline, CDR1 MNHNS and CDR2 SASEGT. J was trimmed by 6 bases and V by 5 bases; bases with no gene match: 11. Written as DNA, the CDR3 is TGTGCCAGCAGTCCCAATGGGGGACAGGGAGGCGAGCAGTACTTC. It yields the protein CASSPNGGQGGEQYF.

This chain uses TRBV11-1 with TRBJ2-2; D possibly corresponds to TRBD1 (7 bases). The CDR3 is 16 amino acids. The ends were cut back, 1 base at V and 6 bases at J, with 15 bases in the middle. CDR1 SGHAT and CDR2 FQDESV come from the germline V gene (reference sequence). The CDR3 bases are TGTGCCAGCAGCTTAGAGGTCCCCAGGGGGGCCGGGGAGCTGTTTTTT. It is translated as CASSLEVPRGAGELFF. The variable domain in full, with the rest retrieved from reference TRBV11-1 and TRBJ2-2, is EAEVAQSPRYKITEKSQAVAFWCDPISGHATLYWYRQILGQGPELLVQFQDESVVDDSQLPKDRFSAERLKGVDSTLKIQPAELGDSAMYLCASSLEVPRGAGELFFGEGSRLTVL.

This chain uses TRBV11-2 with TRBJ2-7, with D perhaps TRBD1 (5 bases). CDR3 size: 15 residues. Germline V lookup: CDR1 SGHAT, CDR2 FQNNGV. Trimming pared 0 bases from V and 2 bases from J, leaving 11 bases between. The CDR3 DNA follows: TGTGCCAGCAGCTTAGATGAGACAGAGACCTACGAGCAGTACTTC. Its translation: CASSLDETETYEQYF. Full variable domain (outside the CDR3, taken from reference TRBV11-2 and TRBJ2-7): EAGVAQSPRYKIIEKRQSVAFWCNPISGHATLYWYQQILGQGPKLLIQFQNNGVVDDSQLPKDRFSAERLKGVDSTLKIQPAKLEDSAVYLCASSLDETETYEQYFGPGTRLTVT.